A single sample is the source of the 27 T cell receptor beta chains below, sequenced in a study of Ad26.COV2.S vaccination and SARS-CoV-2 variants. Produced via immunoSEQ multiplex PCR; TCRdb's table is partial and in-frame only. The sample lists around 450,000 clones; roughly nine tenths were seen once. Treatment noted: roughly 18 received Ad26.COV2.S at low or high dose, single or two shots; about 5 received placebo; per-sample allocation not given. Day 63 after the first vaccine or placebo injection was the time point for sampling. This specimen was peripheral blood, taken in a trial of Ad26.COV2.S vaccine versus placebo. All receptors come from a person aged 18 to 59 who received the Ad26.COV2.S COVID-19 vaccine or a placebo.

V is TRBV6-5 and J is TRBJ2-1; 8 bases are shared with TRBD2. The CDR3 is 13 residues long. Germline-derived CDR1 and CDR2 are MNHEY and SVGAGI. J lost 9 bases, V lost 7 bases, and 8 bases had no gene match. The CDR3 DNA reads TGTGCCAGCAAACTGGGGCTAGCGGGTGAGCAGTTCTTC. Translated: CASKLGLAGEQFF.

The rearrangement joins TRBV7-9 to TRBJ2-5; D is ambiguous. The V and J ends lost 1 base and 5 bases respectively, with 17 bases between them. CDR3 length: 16 residues. The germline V gene encodes CDR1 SEHNR and CDR2 FQNEAQ (reference sequence). CDR3 sequence reads: CASSLDVGLGSETQYF. In nucleotides, the CDR3 is TGTGCCAGCAGCTTAGATGTTGGATTGGGCTCGGAGACCCAGTACTTC.

This sequence joins TRBV6-2 or TRBV6-3 and TRBJ2-3; 7 nucleotides match TRBD1. Trimming took 2 bases from V and 1 from J; bases not matched to a gene: 3. This CDR3 contains 15 residues. CDR1 and CDR2 from the germline V gene are MNHEY and SVGEGT. The CDR3, as DNA: TGTGCCAGCAGTTACAGGGGGCGAGGCACAGATACGCAGTATTTT. Translated: CASSYRGRGTDTQYF.

The chain employs TRBV5-1 and TRBJ2-2; D gene uncertain. The CDR3 extends over 13 amino acids. The V gene lost 6 bases and the J gene lost 1 base, with 7 bases spanning the gap. In germline, CDR1 is SGHRS, CDR2 YFSETQ. The CDR3: CASTQGNTGELFF. In DNA, the CDR3 is TGCGCCAGCACCCAAGGGAACACCGGGGAGCTGTTTTTT.

V gene TRBV7-2 combines with J gene TRBJ2-5; D could derive from TRBD1 or TRBD2 (6 bases each). The CDR3 length is 14 residues. CDR1 is SGHTA, CDR2 FQGNSA, per germline. Trimming removed 7 bases at V and 5 bases at J, with 17 bases between. CDR3 in amino acids: CASIKRPGAETQYF. For the CDR3, the DNA is TGTGCCAGCATCAAAAGACCGGGGGCGGAGACCCAGTACTTC.

This chain links TRBV6-1 with TRBJ1-1, with a tentative D call TRBD1 (5 bases). Trimming removed 2 bases at V and 5 bases at J, with 9 bases between. CDR1 and CDR2 (germline): MNHNS, SASEGT. This CDR3 is built from 13 residues. The CDR3 region has the DNA TGTGCCAGCAGTGAATTGGGGGTGACTGAAGCTTTCTTT. Protein product: CASSELGVTEAFF.

V and J are TRBV5-6 and TRBJ1-2, with D unclear. The ends were cut back, 4 bases at V and 2 bases at J, with 6 bases in the middle. This CDR3 comprises 12 residues. Germline V gene sequence: CDR1 SGHDT, CDR2 YYEEEE. The CDR3 sequence: CASSLFNYGYTF. The DNA of the CDR3 is TGTGCCAGCAGCCTCTTCAACTATGGCTACACCTTC.

The CDR3 DNA reads TGTGCCAGTAGTATCGGCGGGGGGCCCTTCAATGAGCAGTTCTTC. Protein product: CASSIGGGPFNEQFF. This chain joins TRBV19 and TRBJ2-1, with 8 nucleotides matching TRBD2. Germline V gene data show CDR1 as LNHDA and CDR2 as SQIVND (reference sequence). V was clipped by 3 bases and J by 6 bases; unmatched bases: 7. The CDR3 totals 15 residues.

Regarding this clone: The junction does not match germline at one end; this may be a read error. The chain joins TRBV7-9 to TRBJ2-1, with D unclear. The CDR3 contains 14 residues. Per the germline V gene, CDR1 is SEHNR and CDR2 is FQNEAQ (reference sequence). CDR3 sequence reads: CASSLALQVRKVVF. The CDR3 bases are TGTGCCAGCAGCTTAGCGCTTCAGGTCAGGAAGGTCGTCTTC.

The chain has TRBV18 and TRBJ2-3; possible D gene TRBD1, 6 bases. Germline CDR1 KGHSH, CDR2 LQKENI. V lost 1 base to trimming and J lost 6 bases, with 8 bases between them. The CDR3 loop spans 13 amino acids. The DNA for the CDR3 is TGTGCCAGCTCACCACAAACAGGGGATACGCAGTATTTT. Its protein is CASSPQTGDTQYF.

This rearrangement joins TRBV5-6 to TRBJ1-1; 7 bases map to TRBD1. Germline V gene sequence: CDR1 SGHDT, CDR2 YYEEEE. This CDR3 region has 14 residues. V was clipped by 4 bases and J by 4 bases; unmatched bases: 7. CDR3 sequence (DNA): TGTGCCAGCAGCCCAGGGGGTTGGGCCACTGAAGCTTTCTTT. Translated: CASSPGGWATEAFF.

V and J are TRBV5-4 and TRBJ2-4; D uncertain. The germline gives CDR1 SGHNT, CDR2 YYREEE (reference sequence). The CDR3 is made up of 14 amino acids. The ends were cut back, 4 bases at V and 0 bases at J, with 8 bases in the middle. As DNA, the CDR3 is TGTGCCAGCAGCCGGTGGGAAGCCAAAAACATTCAGTACTTC. The encoded protein is CASSRWEAKNIQYF.

This clone has just a few counts. The V call is TRBV10-3, the J call TRBJ2-7; a possible D gene is TRBD2 (7 bases). This CDR3 spans 14 amino acids. The V end was cut by 9 bases, the J end by 5 bases, with 20 bases between. Looked up from germline, CDR1 is ENHRY and CDR2 is SYGVKD. The CDR3 DNA sequence: TGTGCCATACGAAGGGGGGGGACCTCTAACGAGCAGTACTTC. Its protein is CAIRRGGTSNEQYF.

The chain combines TRBV5-4 with TRBJ2-1, with D possibly TRBD2 on 6 matching bases. Trimming shortened V by 6 bases and J by 8 bases, and 18 bases separated the two germline ends. CDR1 SGHNT and CDR2 YYREEE come from the germline V gene (reference sequence). The length of the CDR3 is 14 residues. The CDR3 sequence is CASTAGSSRDEQFF. In DNA form, the CDR3 reads TGTGCCAGCACCGCCGGGAGTTCGAGGGATGAGCAGTTCTTC. Using reference TRBV5-4 and TRBJ2-1 for the parts outside the CDR3, the full variable domain is ETGVTQSPTHLIKTRGQQVTLRCSSQSGHNTVSWYQQALGQGPQFIFQYYREEENGRGNFPPRFSGLQFPNYSSELNVNALELDDSALYLCASTAGSSRDEQFFGPGTRLTVL.

The chain uses TRBV6-5 and TRBJ2-5; the D gene is possibly TRBD1 (5 bases). The CDR3 extends over 14 amino acids. Germline-derived CDR1 and CDR2 are MNHEY and SVGAGI. Trimming pared 7 bases from V and 4 bases from J, leaving 16 bases between. The CDR3 DNA reads TGTGCCAGCACTTGGAGTGGGGCGCGAGAGACCCAGTACTTC. Its protein product is CASTWSGARETQYF.

This sequence joins TRBV2 and TRBJ2-1; no reliable D call. The CDR3 runs to 13 residues. CDR1 is SNHLY and CDR2 is FYNNEI in the germline V gene. V was clipped by 4 bases and J by 3 bases, with 7 bases between them. The CDR3 coding sequence is TGTGCCAGCAGTGTCGCAGTCTACAATGAGCAGTTCTTC. This sequence encodes CASSVAVYNEQFF.

This chain links TRBV2 with TRBJ2-5; no firm D call. The CDR3 length is 15 residues. Trimming stripped 9 bases from V and 4 bases from J, with 21 bases between. The germline V gene has CDR1 SNHLY and CDR2 FYNNEI. The CDR3 region has the DNA TGTGCCAGTTCCCTTATAGGCCCTGCAATAGAGACCCAGTACTTC. Translated, it gives CASSLIGPAIETQYF.

The chain employs TRBV19 and TRBJ1-2, with 7 nucleotides matching TRBD1. The V and J ends lost 7 bases and 2 bases, in that order; junction bases with no gene match: 7. CDR3 size: 14 residues. Germline CDR1 LNHDA, CDR2 SQIVND (reference sequence). The CDR3 is CASTTDRVNYGYTF. The CDR3 DNA reads as TGTGCCAGTACCACAGACAGGGTAAACTATGGCTACACCTTC.

The V and J genes are TRBV6-5 and TRBJ2-7, with D unclear. The CDR3 totals 14 residues. Per the germline V gene, CDR1 is MNHEY and CDR2 is SVGAGI. V gave up 0 bases and J gave up 0 bases, with 6 bases separating them. The CDR3 region has the DNA TGTGCCAGCAGTTACTCGTCAGCCTCCTACGAGCAGTACTTC. Its translation: CASSYSSASYEQYF.

The DNA of the CDR3 is TGTGCCAGTAGTAGGCGCACGCTAGCGGGCGGGGAGCTGTTTTTT. Protein product: CASSRRTLAGGELFF. V and J are TRBV19 and TRBJ2-2; 8 bases map to TRBD2. Germline V lookup: CDR1 LNHDA, CDR2 SQIVND (reference sequence). The CDR3 is 15 amino acids. V shed 4 bases and J 7 bases; nucleotides not matched to a gene: 8.

The rearrangement joins TRBV6-5 to TRBJ1-4; D uncertain. Germline values: CDR1 MNHEY, CDR2 SVGAGI. V was cut by 4 bases and J by 9 bases, with 12 bases left in between. CDR3 size: 13 residues. DNA for the CDR3: TGTGCCAGCAGTTCCTCCGGTGGGAAAAAACTGTTTTTT. Translation gives CASSSSGGKKLFF.

V and J are TRBV9 and TRBJ1-2; D is unclear. This CDR3 is 13 amino acids long. V was trimmed by 2 bases and J by 8 bases, leaving 13 bases between them. Looked up from germline, CDR1 is SGDLS and CDR2 is YYNGEE. The CDR3 nucleotides are TGTGCCAGCAGCGTTGGTTGGGGATTCGGCTACACCTTC. This translates into CASSVGWGFGYTF.

This sequence joins TRBV7-2 and TRBJ2-1, with D perhaps matching TRBD1 (5 bases). Germline assignment: CDR1 SGHTA and CDR2 FQGNSA. V was shortened by 2 bases and J by 0 bases, with 17 bases between the two germline ends. The CDR3 loop spans 18 amino acids. In DNA, the CDR3 is TGTGCCAGCAGCTTACTCTCGATGAGACAGATCTCCTACAATGAGCAGTTCTTC. It codes for CASSLLSMRQISYNEQFF. The variable domain in full, completed from reference TRBV7-2 and TRBJ2-1, reads GAGVSQSPSNKVTEKGKDVELRCDPISGHTALYWYRQSLGQGLEFLIYFQGNSAPDKSGLPSDRFSAERTGGSVSTLTIQRTQQEDSAVYLCASSLLSMRQISYNEQFFGPGTRLTVL.

A remark on this clone: This sample includes further DNA sequences coding for the same CDR3. The chain is built from TRBV7-2 and TRBJ2-3; 8 bases are a match to TRBD2. The CDR3 runs 15 residues. Looked up from germline, CDR1 is SGHTA and CDR2 is FQGNSA. After removal of 0 bases from V and 1 base from J, the junction contained 0 bases not matched to a gene. The DNA of the CDR3 is TGTGCCAGCAGCTTAGCAGCGGGGGGCACAGATACGCAGTATTTT. This gives the protein CASSLAAGGTDTQYF.

Note on this clone: One end of the junction fails to match germline, which may point to a read error. The chain has TRBV7-9 and TRBJ1-2; 8 nucleotides line up with TRBD1. Germline CDR1 reads SEHNR; CDR2 reads FQNEAQ (reference sequence). This CDR3 region has 13 residues. The CDR3, as DNA: TGTGCCAGCAGCTTAGAACGGGCAGGGGGCTGTTCCTTC. This encodes CASSLERAGGCSF.

This rearrangement joins TRBV24-1 to TRBJ2-5; no definite D call. The CDR3 has 12 residues. V was trimmed by 10 bases and J by 5 bases, leaving 13 bases between them. The germline V gene encodes CDR1 KGHDR and CDR2 SFDVKD. The DNA of the CDR3 is TGTGCCACGAGAGACGTGGCGGAGACCCAGTACTTC. This codes for CATRDVAETQYF.

This clone was observed a few times. This chain joins TRBV6-2 or TRBV6-3 and TRBJ2-2; D remains unclear. Germline CDR1 MNHEY, CDR2 SVGEGT. V lost 1 base and J lost 3, with 3 bases in between. The CDR3 is made up of 13 amino acids. CDR3 sequence: CASSYLDTGELFF. CDR3 nucleotides: TGTGCCAGCAGTTACTTAGACACCGGGGAGCTGTTTTTT.